What follows are 12 T cell receptor beta chains derived from one specimen sequenced in a study of human T cells and chemical hapten exposure. Using its own MiXCR run on the RACE reads, TCRdb lists one record per CDR3 protein. The table has 100,000 to 150,000 distinct CDR3 sequences, around 8.3% seen once. Time point here: healthy volunteer bleed at 2 weeks. The template was total RNA from unfractionated whole blood. Sequences were obtained from whole blood. The receptors derive from a male donor in good health. Some clones in this sample may be carry-over from other donors' samples.

This clonotype was seen ten or more times. The rearrangement joins TRBV25-1 to TRBJ2-3; D is unresolved. V gave up 5 bases and J gave up 0 bases, with 9 bases separating them. Germline V lookup: CDR1 MGHDK, CDR2 SYGVNS. This CDR3 contains 14 residues. CDR3 bases: TGTGCCAGCAGTCTCACCGTTAGCACAGATACGCAGTATTTT. As protein: CASSLTVSTDTQYF.

At least ten counts were recorded for this clonotype. The chain links TRBV4-1 to TRBJ2-5; D not resolved. Trimming took 1 base from V and 5 from J, leaving 8 bases between them. Germline values: CDR1 MGHRA, CDR2 YSYEKL. The CDR3 totals 13 residues. The DNA for the CDR3 is TGCGCCAGCAGCCAAGTACTGGTGGAGACCCAGTACTTC. Translating it yields CASSQVLVETQYF.

The rearrangement links TRBV27 to TRBJ2-5; D not certain. Germline V gene data show CDR1 as MNHEY and CDR2 as SMNVEV (reference sequence). The CDR3 spans 15 residues. Trimming stripped 4 bases from V and 1 base from J, with 13 bases between. CDR3 coding DNA: TGTGCCAGCAGTTCAGAGGACGCGCCCCAAGAGACCCAGTACTTC. This sequence encodes CASSSEDAPQETQYF.

This clonotype has more than one count but fewer than ten. The rearrangement uses TRBV18 and TRBJ1-6; D call uncertain. With 1 base removed from V and 5 bases from J, the gap between germline ends came to 9 bases. This CDR3 has 15 amino acids. Germline V gene lookup returns CDR1 KGHSH and CDR2 LQKENI. In nucleotides, the CDR3 is TGTGCCAGCTCACCACGACAAGAGAATAATTCACCCCTCCACTTT. Translating it yields CASSPRQENNSPLHF.

This clonotype was seen at least ten times. This chain joins TRBV11-1 and TRBJ1-1; D might be TRBD1 (5 bases). Germline CDR1 is SGHAT and CDR2 is FQDESV (reference sequence). CDR3 length: 14 amino acids. Trimming took off 2 bases at V and 4 bases at J, with 11 bases between the two ends. CDR3 protein: CASSLLGDPTEAFF. In nucleotides, the CDR3 is TGTGCCAGCAGCTTACTAGGGGACCCCACTGAAGCTTTCTTT.

A word on this clonotype: Because the CDR3's place on the DNA is in doubt, the DNA is left out and the CDR3 is given as listed by TCRdb. The rearrangement joins TRBV12-3 or TRBV12-4 to TRBJ2-3; TRBD1, the D gene given by the table, was not confirmed from the DNA. A total of 14 residues make up the CDR3, ends included. CDR3 loop: CASSFGPGTDTQYF.

V and J are TRBV10-3 and TRBJ2-1; 7 positions agree with TRBD1. V gave up 2 bases and J gave up 4 bases; unmatched junction bases: 2. The CDR3 runs 14 residues. Germline values: CDR1 ENHRY, CDR2 SYGVKD. CDR3: CAISEMTGYNEQFF. The DNA for the CDR3 is TGTGCCATCAGTGAGATGACAGGGTACAATGAGCAGTTCTTC.

The gene calls are TRBV5-4 and TRBJ2-2; no clear D. The V and J ends lost 1 base and 4 bases respectively, with 8 bases between them. In germline, CDR1 is SGHNT, CDR2 YYREEE (reference sequence). The CDR3 contains 14 residues. The CDR3 spells CASSLRGPTGELFF. CDR3 coding DNA: TGTGCCAGCAGCTTGAGAGGACCCACCGGGGAGCTGTTTTTT. Full variable domain (outside the CDR3, taken from reference TRBV5-4 and TRBJ2-2): ETGVTQSPTHLIKTRGQQVTLRCSSQSGHNTVSWYQQALGQGPQFIFQYYREEENGRGNFPPRFSGLQFPNYSSELNVNALELDDSALYLCASSLRGPTGELFFGEGSRLTVL.

This clonotype was counted many times. The chain couples TRBV5-1 to TRBJ2-1, with D possibly being TRBD1 (6 bases). Per germline, CDR1 SGHRS and CDR2 YFSETQ. The CDR3 totals 14 residues. The germline V and J ends were trimmed by 4 bases and 7 bases, with 15 bases remaining between them. CDR3 sequence: CASSPGTQGNEQFF. CDR3 sequence (DNA): TGCGCCAGCAGCCCGGGTACACAGGGAAATGAGCAGTTCTTC.

There are a few counts of this clonotype. This sequence joins TRBV6-5 and TRBJ2-2; 9 bases agree with TRBD1. Germline loops: CDR1 MNHEY, CDR2 SVGAGI. The CDR3 contains 17 residues. The trim removed 2 bases at V and 6 bases at J, leaving 10 bases unmatched. The chain's CDR3 is CASSYRDRVYGAGELFF. CDR3 sequence (DNA): TGTGCCAGCAGTTACAGGGACAGGGTTTATGGCGCCGGGGAGCTGTTTTTT.

This clonotype showed up just a few times. J is TRBJ1-3 and V is TRBV11-2, with 7 bases aligning to TRBD1. CDR1 and CDR2 (germline): SGHAT, FQNNGV. This CDR3 has 15 residues. V was pared by 5 bases and J by 3 bases, with 7 bases of the junction left unmatched. The CDR3 loop reads CASSHRTGDGNTIYF. As DNA, the CDR3 is TGTGCCAGCAGCCACCGGACAGGTGATGGAAACACCATATATTTT.

This clonotype was recorded at least ten times. The chain employs TRBV12-3 or TRBV12-4 and TRBJ2-3, with D perhaps TRBD2 (5 bases). The V gene lost 5 bases and the J gene lost 3 bases, with 9 bases spanning the gap. The CDR3 contains 13 residues. The DNA for the CDR3 is TGTGCCAGCAGTAGTCTAGCAACAGATACGCAGTATTTT. This gives the protein CASSSLATDTQYF.